This T cell receptor (beta chain) derives from a study of response to subunit inactivated influenza vaccine. This clonotype has a handful of counts. Its antigen is still unknown. Findings and caveats of the study: Each seasonal flu vaccination may recruit only limited new T cells, authors suggested.

CDR3 length equals 12 residues. V shed 0 bases and J shed 8 bases, with 6 bases lying between them. Germline V lookup: CDR1 SGHRS, CDR2 YFSETQ. TCRdb reprocessed the RT-PCR reads with MiXCR, giving one entry per CDR3 protein. The sample holds 400,000 to 550,000 distinct CDR3 sequences, about 25% seen once. Sample: CD4+ T cells sorted from PBMCs, taken less than 6 days after vaccination. The sequence was obtained from a man aged 50 to 60 who received an inactivated influenza vaccine. V gene TRBV5-1 combines with J gene TRBJ2-1; no firm D call. The CDR3 bases are TGCGCCAGCAGCTTGGGATCCGATGAGCAGTTCTTC. Protein: CASSLGSDEQFF.